A single sample gave rise to the 27 T cell receptor beta chains below, sequenced in a study of beta chain features in type 1 diabetes. Notes on the study in general: Moderate yet significant TCRB CDR3 shortening was seen in Type 1 diabetes patients in all four CD4+ subsets.

These receptors have no identified antigens. All of the isolated RNA was reverse transcribed, so expressed TCRB transcripts were sequenced. Libraries were prepared by immunoSEQ multiplex PCR; TCRdb keeps only in-frame clonotypes and omits some of them. Of approximately 260,000 clones listed, about 24% are singletons. The source material was naive CD4+ T cells from blood. The receptor set was obtained from a woman under 40 with type 1 diabetes.

The chain carries TRBV29-1 and TRBJ1-2; 9 nucleotides match TRBD1. CDR3 length: 12 amino acids. Looked up from germline, CDR1 is SQVTM and CDR2 is ANQGSEA. J was trimmed by 6 bases and V by 5 bases; bases with no gene match: 4. DNA for the CDR3: TGCAGCGTTCAACAGGGGGCCCATGGCTACACCTTC. Residues: CSVQQGAHGYTF.

This clone was picked up a small number of times. The J gene is TRBJ2-7, the V gene TRBV5-1, with a tentative D call TRBD1 (6 bases). V was pared by 6 bases and J by 6 bases, with 19 bases between. The CDR3 contains 14 residues. Germline V lookup: CDR1 SGHRS, CDR2 YFSETQ. This CDR3 reads CASTEIGEGGEQYF. The CDR3 nucleotides read TGCGCCAGCACCGAAATCGGGGAAGGGGGCGAGCAGTACTTC.

This chain connects TRBV14 to TRBJ2-1, with 9 bases matching TRBD2. The CDR3 totals 17 residues. Trimming cost V 3 bases and J 2 bases; bases outside gene matches: 8. The germline V gene encodes CDR1 SGHDN and CDR2 FVKESK. The CDR3 spells CASSHYLTSGTYNEQFF. The CDR3 coding sequence is TGTGCCAGCAGCCATTACCTGACTAGCGGCACCTACAATGAGCAGTTCTTC. Looking up the rest from reference TRBV14 and TRBJ2-1 gives the full variable domain: EAGVTQFPSHSVIEKGQTVTLRCDPISGHDNLYWYRRVMGKEIKFLLHFVKESKQDESGMPNNRFLAERTGGTYSTLKVQPAELEDSGVYFCASSHYLTSGTYNEQFFGPGTRLTVL.

The chain carries TRBV12-5 and TRBJ2-5, with 14 bases lining up with TRBD2. J lost 4 bases, V lost 1 base, and 2 bases had no gene match. The germline CDR1 and CDR2 sequences are LGHNT and FRNRAP. The CDR3 spans 16 residues. The CDR3 region is CASGLDGLAGGETQYF. CDR3 bases: TGTGCTAGTGGTTTGGACGGACTAGCGGGAGGAGAGACCCAGTACTTC.

The chain uses TRBV28 and TRBJ2-6, with D perhaps matching TRBD1 (6 bases). Per germline, CDR1 MDHEN and CDR2 SYDVKM. This CDR3 has 17 amino acids. V was shortened by 3 bases and J by 2 bases, with 14 bases between the two germline ends. Here the CDR3 reads CASSFRQGIAGANVLTF. DNA of the CDR3: TGTGCCAGCAGTTTTAGGCAGGGGATAGCTGGGGCCAACGTCCTGACTTTC.

This clone was counted only a few times. The chain carries TRBV10-3 and TRBJ1-2; a weak D match, TRBD1 (6 bases). V shed 5 bases and J shed 10 bases, with 11 bases lying between them. The germline V gene encodes CDR1 ENHRY and CDR2 SYGVKD. This CDR3 is 11 amino acids long. CDR3 region: CAISRDRLYTF. In nucleotides, the CDR3 is TGTGCCATCAGTCGAGACAGGCTCTACACCTTC.

This clone was detected a few times. The chain employs TRBV30 and TRBJ2-6; D not certain. V was clipped by 4 bases and J by 2 bases, with 3 bases between them. The CDR3 is 12 amino acids. CDR1 GTSNPN and CDR2 SVGIG come from the germline V gene (reference sequence). The CDR3 DNA sequence: TGTGCCTGGACAGCTGGGGCCAACGTCCTGACTTTC. Translated, it gives CAWTAGANVLTF.

This clone was recorded a few times. The genes are TRBV5-1 and TRBJ2-3; 10 positions agree with TRBD2. Looked up from germline, CDR1 is SGHRS and CDR2 is YFSETQ. Trimming took 3 bases from V and 4 from J; bases not matched to a gene: 5. The CDR3 runs 15 residues. In nucleotides, the CDR3 is TGCGCCAGCAGCTCCCTAGCGGGAGACGCAGATACGCAGTATTTT. The encoded protein is CASSSLAGDADTQYF.

The chain links TRBV29-1 to TRBJ1-2, with D unclear. This CDR3 comprises 16 residues. Looked up from germline, CDR1 is SQVTM and CDR2 is ANQGSEA. V gave up 5 bases and J gave up 0 bases, with 19 bases separating them. In DNA form, the CDR3 reads TGCAGCGTTTTTTGGGGTCCTGCCGGGACTAACTATGGCTACACCTTC. It yields the protein CSVFWGPAGTNYGYTF. The variable domain in full, completed from reference TRBV29-1 and TRBJ1-2, reads SAVISQKPSRDICQRGTSLTIQCQVDSQVTMMFWYRQQPGQSLTLIATANQGSEATYESGFVIDKFPISRPNLTFSTLTVSNMSPEDSSIYLCSVFWGPAGTNYGYTFGSGTRLTVV.

CDR3 loop: CASSLGEVGGSYNEQFF. Here the CDR3 DNA reads TGCGCCAGCAGCTTGGGGGAAGTGGGGGGCTCCTACAATGAGCAGTTCTTC. This chain links TRBV5-1 with TRBJ2-1; tentatively, D is TRBD2 (6 bases). Trimming removed 0 bases at V and 0 bases at J, with 13 bases between. Per the germline V gene, CDR1 is SGHRS and CDR2 is YFSETQ. The CDR3 contains 17 residues.

The CDR3 is CASSFLAGRVNEQFF. The CDR3 DNA is TGTGCCAGCAGTTTCCTAGCGGGACGGGTCAATGAGCAGTTCTTC. V gene TRBV28 combines with J gene TRBJ2-1; 9 bases align to TRBD2. Germline loops: CDR1 MDHEN, CDR2 SYDVKM. V shed 3 bases, J shed 6 bases, and the junction held 6 bases outside the gene matches. This CDR3 has 15 residues.

This rearrangement joins TRBV30 to TRBJ2-7; D is unclear. The ends were cut back, 2 bases at V and 13 bases at J, with 15 bases in the middle. Germline V gene data show CDR1 as GTSNPN and CDR2 as SVGIG (reference sequence). The CDR3 is 11 residues long. The chain's CDR3 is CAWSSSSVGYF. Written as DNA, the CDR3 is TGTGCCTGGAGTTCCTCGTCTGTTGGCTACTTC.

This clone has only a few counts. The chain links TRBV10-3 to TRBJ2-1; no clear D. Germline V lookup: CDR1 ENHRY, CDR2 SYGVKD. This CDR3 has 12 residues. V dropped 2 bases and J dropped 10 bases, with 9 bases sitting between them. The CDR3 sequence: CAISEERLEQFF. DNA of the CDR3: TGTGCCATCAGTGAGGAGAGGCTCGAGCAGTTCTTC.

In its sample, this clone was seen a few times. V usage is TRBV7-9 and J usage is TRBJ1-1; D may be TRBD1 (5 bases). CDR3 size: 12 residues. With 5 bases removed from V and 8 bases from J, the gap between germline ends came to 12 bases. Germline values: CDR1 SEHNR, CDR2 FQNEAQ (reference sequence). The CDR3 bases are TGTGCCAGCAGCAGGGCAGGGCTCGAAGCTTTCTTT. Its protein product is CASSRAGLEAFF.

This sequence joins TRBV7-3 and TRBJ2-1, with D maybe TRBD1 (5 bases). This CDR3 is built from 13 residues. Deletions cut 2 bases from V and 6 bases from J, with 8 bases between. Germline-derived CDR1 and CDR2 are SGHTA and FQGTGA. CDR3 residues: CASSLSGINEQFF. The CDR3 DNA reads as TGTGCCAGCAGCTTATCAGGGATCAATGAGCAGTTCTTC.

This clone was counted between two and nine times. V is TRBV27 and J is TRBJ1-5; D is ambiguous. This CDR3 is built from 12 residues. V gave up 4 bases and J gave up 5 bases, with 6 bases separating them. CDR1 and CDR2 from the germline V gene are MNHEY and SMNVEV (reference sequence). CDR3 sequence: CASSSSDQPQHF. CDR3 DNA: TGTGCCAGCAGTTCTTCCGATCAGCCCCAGCATTTT.

The CDR3 DNA follows: TGTGCCAGCAGCGTAGCAGTTACCACAGATACGCAGTATTTT. The encoded protein is CASSVAVTTDTQYF. The V and J genes are TRBV9 and TRBJ2-3, with D unclear. The germline CDR1 and CDR2 sequences are SGDLS and YYNGEE. The length of the CDR3 is 14 residues. Between the trimmed V and J ends, which lost 0 bases and 2 bases, there was a span of 7 bases.

This clone was recorded only once. This chain joins TRBV5-4 and TRBJ2-7, with 8 bases aligning to TRBD2. Losses at the gene ends were 4 bases for V and 7 bases for J; bases not matched to a gene: 16. This CDR3 contains 16 residues. Germline values: CDR1 SGHNT, CDR2 YYREEE (reference sequence). The CDR3 reads CASSPQLSGRDGEQYF. In DNA, the CDR3 is TGTGCCAGCAGCCCGCAGTTGTCCGGGAGGGATGGGGAGCAGTACTTC.

This clone was detected only once. V and J are TRBV5-1 and TRBJ2-7, with D possibly matching TRBD1 (5 bases). Germline lookup yields CDR1 SGHRS and CDR2 YFSETQ. The CDR3 totals 14 residues. V was clipped by 0 bases and J by 3 bases, with 10 bases between them. DNA of the CDR3: TGCGCCAGCAGCTTGGCAGGGAAAATCTACGAGCAGTACTTC. It specifies CASSLAGKIYEQYF. Full variable domain (missing parts from reference TRBV5-1 and TRBJ2-7): KAGVTQTPRYLIKTRGQQVTLSCSPISGHRSVSWYQQTPGQGLQFLFEYFSETQRNKGNFPGRFSGRQFSNSRSEMNVSTLELGDSALYLCASSLAGKIYEQYFGPGTRLTVT.

This clone has just a few counts. This sequence joins TRBV18 and TRBJ1-1, with unresolved D. Germline CDR1 KGHSH, CDR2 LQKENI. V was clipped by 3 bases and J by 0 bases, with 8 bases between them. The CDR3 is 14 amino acids. CDR3 region: CASSPYSLNTEAFF. In DNA, the CDR3 is TGTGCCAGCTCACCGTACAGCTTGAACACTGAAGCTTTCTTT.

The chain joins TRBV7-9 to TRBJ2-7, with D possibly matching TRBD2 (6 bases). The CDR3 contains 17 residues. V was shortened by 5 bases and J by 2 bases, with 22 bases between the two germline ends. Germline CDR1 reads SEHNR; CDR2 reads FQNEAQ (reference sequence). CDR3 loop: CASSLTLSGERAYEQYF. CDR3 coding DNA: TGTGCCAGCAGCCTAACCCTTAGCGGCGAGAGGGCCTACGAGCAGTACTTC.

The rearrangement uses TRBV18 and TRBJ2-3; the match to TRBD2 covers 7 bases. CDR3 length: 16 residues. V lost 1 base and J lost 3; bases outside the gene matches: 7. Germline values: CDR1 KGHSH, CDR2 LQKENI. The CDR3 here is CASSPLAGPKTDTQYF. DNA of the CDR3: TGTGCCAGCTCACCACTAGCGGGCCCTAAGACAGATACGCAGTATTTT.

This clone was counted a few times. CDR3 DNA: TGTGCCAGCAGTTTATTCGCCACGGACAATGAGCAGTTCTTC. It translates to CASSLFATDNEQFF. This chain joins TRBV28 and TRBJ2-1; no reliable D call. CDR3 length equals 14 residues. V lost 1 base, J lost 5 bases, and 9 bases lay in between. Germline V gene data show CDR1 as MDHEN and CDR2 as SYDVKM. Together with reference TRBV28 and TRBJ2-1, the CDR3 gives the full variable domain: DVKVTQSSRYLVKRTGEKVFLECVQDMDHENMFWYRQDPGLGLRLIYFSYDVKMKEKGDIPEGYSVSREKKERFSLILESASTNQTSMYLCASSLFATDNEQFFGPGTRLTVL.

This clone was found a few times. The J gene is TRBJ2-5, the V gene TRBV9, with TRBD1 matching over 9 bases. From germline, CDR1 is SGDLS and CDR2 YYNGEE. CDR3 size: 15 residues. With 4 bases clipped from V and 1 base from J, the junction kept 5 bases outside the gene matches. The CDR3 DNA reads as TGTGCCAGCAGCAAGGGGACAGGGATCCAAGAGACCCAGTACTTC. The encoded protein is CASSKGTGIQETQYF.

This clone was seen a few times. The CDR3 DNA reads TGCAGCGCCTTGGACAGGGAGGGCCAGCCCCAGCATTTT. Protein: CSALDREGQPQHF. This chain uses TRBV29-1 with TRBJ1-5, with 8 nucleotides matching TRBD1. Per germline, CDR1 SQVTM and CDR2 ANQGSEA. V lost 7 bases to trimming and J lost 7 bases; unmatched junction nucleotides: 9. This CDR3 has 13 amino acids.

J is TRBJ2-7 and V is TRBV19, with 8 bases lining up with TRBD1. The junction had 5 bases not matched to a gene; V was cut back by 10 bases and J by 0 bases. The germline V gene encodes CDR1 LNHDA and CDR2 SQIVND (reference sequence). This CDR3 region has 13 residues. CDR3 amino acids: CATSGQGSYEQYF. The CDR3 coding sequence is TGTGCCACCTCCGGACAGGGCTCCTACGAGCAGTACTTC.

This clone has more than one count but fewer than ten. This rearrangement joins TRBV20-1 to TRBJ1-1; D is ambiguous. The V gene lost 3 bases and the J gene lost 2 bases, with 4 bases spanning the gap. CDR1 and CDR2 from the germline V gene are DFQATT and SNEGSKA (reference sequence). This CDR3 has 11 amino acids. CDR3 in amino acids: CSASRNTEAFF. The CDR3 DNA sequence: TGCAGTGCTAGCAGAAACACTGAAGCTTTCTTT.